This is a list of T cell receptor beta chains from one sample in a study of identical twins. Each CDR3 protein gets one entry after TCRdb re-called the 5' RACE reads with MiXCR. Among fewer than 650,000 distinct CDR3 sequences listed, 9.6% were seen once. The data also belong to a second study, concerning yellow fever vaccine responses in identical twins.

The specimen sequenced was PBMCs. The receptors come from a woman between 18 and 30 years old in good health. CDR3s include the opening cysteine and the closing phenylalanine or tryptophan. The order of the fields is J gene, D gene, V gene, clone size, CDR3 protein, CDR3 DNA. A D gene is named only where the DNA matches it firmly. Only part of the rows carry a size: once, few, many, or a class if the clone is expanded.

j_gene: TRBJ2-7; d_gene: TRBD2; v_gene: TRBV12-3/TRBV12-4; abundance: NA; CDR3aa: CASGKAGGSSYEQYF; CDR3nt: TGTGCCAGCGGGAAGGCGGGGGGTTCCTCCTACGAGCAGTACTTC
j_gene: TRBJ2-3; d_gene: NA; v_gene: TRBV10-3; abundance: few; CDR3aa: CAISEHIKESTDTQYF; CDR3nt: TGTGCCATCAGTGAGCACATCAAGGAAAGCACAGATACGCAGTATTTT
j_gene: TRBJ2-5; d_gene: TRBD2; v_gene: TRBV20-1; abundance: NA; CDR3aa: CSAPGLAGVETQYF; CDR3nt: TGCAGTGCTCCCGGACTAGCGGGAGTTGAGACCCAGTACTTC
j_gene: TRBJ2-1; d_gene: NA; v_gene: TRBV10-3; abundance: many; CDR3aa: CAISGSGNEQFF; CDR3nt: TGTGCCATCAGTGGTTCGGGCAATGAGCAGTTCTTC
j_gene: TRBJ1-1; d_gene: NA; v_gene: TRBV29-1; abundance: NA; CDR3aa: CSVAPTVNTEAFF; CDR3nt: TGCAGCGTTGCCCCGACTGTGAACACTGAAGCTTTCTTT
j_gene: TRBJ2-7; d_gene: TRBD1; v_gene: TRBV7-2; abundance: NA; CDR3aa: CASSLDPSDRGVRYF; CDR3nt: TGTGCCAGCAGCTTAGACCCCTCGGACAGGGGAGTGAGGTACTTC
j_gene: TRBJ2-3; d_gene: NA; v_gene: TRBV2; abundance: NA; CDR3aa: CASAGSGTDTQYF; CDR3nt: TGTGCCAGCGCAGGAAGCGGTACAGATACGCAGTATTTT
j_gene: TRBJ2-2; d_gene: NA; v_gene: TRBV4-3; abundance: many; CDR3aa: CAGVPAAFSNTGELFF; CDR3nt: TGCGCCGGCGTTCCGGCAGCTTTTTCGAACACCGGGGAGCTGTTTTTT
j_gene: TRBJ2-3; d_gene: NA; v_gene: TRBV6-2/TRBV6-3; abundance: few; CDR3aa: CASSYPGQGNPLDTQYF; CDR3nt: TGTGCCAGCAGTTACCCAGGACAAGGAAACCCGCTTGATACGCAGTATTTT
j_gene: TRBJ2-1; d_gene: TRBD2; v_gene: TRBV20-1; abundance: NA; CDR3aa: CSAITSGRISYNEQFF; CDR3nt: TGCAGTGCCATAACTAGCGGGAGGATCTCCTACAATGAGCAGTTCTTC
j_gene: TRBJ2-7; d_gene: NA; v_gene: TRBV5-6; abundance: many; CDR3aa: CASSLWANEQYF; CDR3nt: TGTGCCAGCAGCTTGTGGGCTAACGAGCAGTACTTC
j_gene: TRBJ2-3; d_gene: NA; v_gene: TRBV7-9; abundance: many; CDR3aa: CASSLSTVPTDTQYF; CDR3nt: TGTGCCAGCAGCTTATCGACAGTACCCACAGATACGCAGTATTTT
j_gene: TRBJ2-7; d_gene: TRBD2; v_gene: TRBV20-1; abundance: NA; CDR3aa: CSARDPGTSSYEQYF; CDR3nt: TGCAGTGCTAGAGATCCCGGGACTAGCTCCTACGAGCAGTACTTC
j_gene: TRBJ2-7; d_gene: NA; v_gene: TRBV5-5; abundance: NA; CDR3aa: CASSLSGSPTYEQYF; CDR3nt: TGTGCCAGCAGCTTGTCCGGATCACCTACCTACGAGCAGTACTTC
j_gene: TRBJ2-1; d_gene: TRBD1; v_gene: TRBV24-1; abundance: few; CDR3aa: CATSDLETGGNEQFF; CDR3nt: TGTGCCACCAGTGATCTAGAGACAGGGGGGAATGAGCAGTTCTTC
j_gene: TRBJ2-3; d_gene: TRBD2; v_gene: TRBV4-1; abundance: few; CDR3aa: CASSQRFGTSVGDTQYF; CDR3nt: TGCGCCAGCAGCCAAAGATTCGGGACTAGCGTTGGGGATACGCAGTATTTT
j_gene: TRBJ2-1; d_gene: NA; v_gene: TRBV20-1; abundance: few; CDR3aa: CSARVHAASSYNEQFF; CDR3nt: TGCAGTGCTAGAGTTCACGCGGCCAGCTCCTACAATGAGCAGTTCTTC
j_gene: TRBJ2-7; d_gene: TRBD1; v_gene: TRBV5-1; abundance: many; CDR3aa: CASSPREQGYEQYF; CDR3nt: TGCGCCAGCAGCCCACGGGAACAGGGGTACGAGCAGTACTTC